This T cell receptor (beta chain) was captured by sequencing in a study of CD8 T cells in Susac syndrome. The length of the CDR3 is 17 residues. The V gene's germline CDR1 is MNHEY and CDR2 SMNVEV (reference sequence). V lost 6 bases and J lost 4; bases outside the gene matches: 15. On this clonotype: Its antigen is unidentified.

General study findings and limits: The TCR sequencing and HLA analysis in the study involved a relatively small number of individuals, as the study acknowledged.

Random hexamers served to reverse transcribe roughly 0.45 to 1 ug RNA. Across 54 Vbeta and 13 Jbeta, immunoSEQ multiplex PCR amplified TCR beta CDR3. One entry per CDR3 protein, called by TCRdb with MiXCR from the immunoSEQ multiplex PCR reads. The top ten hold approximately 0.3% of the sample, which has about 140,000 distinct CDR3 sequences, around 94% seen once. Negative isolation was used for CD8+ and CD4+ T cells, and FACS enrichment was applied to TEMRA cells. The chain links TRBV27 to TRBJ2-3, with TRBD2 matching 8 bases. The clonotype was recovered from a human donor in good health. The sample taken for sequencing was CD8+ T cells from PBMCs. CDR3 in amino acids: CASRVSGNPHRADTQYF. The CDR3 coding sequence is TGTGCCAGCAGGGTTAGCGGGAACCCACACCGGGCAGATACGCAGTATTTT.